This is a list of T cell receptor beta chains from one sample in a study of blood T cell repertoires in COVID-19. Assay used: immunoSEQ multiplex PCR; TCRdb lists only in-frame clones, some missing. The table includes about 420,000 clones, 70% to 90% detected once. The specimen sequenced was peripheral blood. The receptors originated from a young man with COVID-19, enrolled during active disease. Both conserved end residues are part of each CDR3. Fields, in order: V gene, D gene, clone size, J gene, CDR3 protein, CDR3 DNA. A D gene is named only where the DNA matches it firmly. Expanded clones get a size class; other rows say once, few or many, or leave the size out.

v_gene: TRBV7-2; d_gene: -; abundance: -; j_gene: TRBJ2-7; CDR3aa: CASSLSGGDPAYEQYF; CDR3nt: TGTGCCAGCAGCTTATCTGGCGGCGACCCTGCCTACGAGCAGTACTTC
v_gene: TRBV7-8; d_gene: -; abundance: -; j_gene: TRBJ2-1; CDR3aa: CASSRARGSYNEQFF; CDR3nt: TGTGCCAGCAGCCGCGCAAGGGGATCCTACAATGAGCAGTTCTTC
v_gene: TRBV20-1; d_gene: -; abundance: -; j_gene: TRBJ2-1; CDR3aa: CSAGQPNEQFF; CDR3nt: TGCAGTGCAGGACAGCCCAATGAGCAGTTCTTC
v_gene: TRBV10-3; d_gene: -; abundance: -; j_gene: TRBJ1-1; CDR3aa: CAISAGAGAFF; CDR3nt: TGTGCCATCAGTGCAGGGGCTGGGGCTTTCTTT
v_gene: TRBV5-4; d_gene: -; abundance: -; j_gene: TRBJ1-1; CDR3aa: CASSFSGGTEAFF; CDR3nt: TGTGCCAGCAGCTTTTCGGGGGGCACTGAAGCTTTCTTT
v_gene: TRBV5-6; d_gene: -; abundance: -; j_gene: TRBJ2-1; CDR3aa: CASSLEQFKEQFF; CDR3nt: TGTGCCAGCAGCTTGGAACAGTTTAAGGAGCAGTTCTTC
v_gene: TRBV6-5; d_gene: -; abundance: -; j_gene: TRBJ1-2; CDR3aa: CASGQTNNYGYTF; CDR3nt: TGTGCCAGCGGACAGACAAATAACTATGGCTACACCTTC
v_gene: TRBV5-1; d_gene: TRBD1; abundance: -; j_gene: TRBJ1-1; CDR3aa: CASSLPGTALNTEAFF; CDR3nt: TGCGCCAGCAGCTTGCCTGGGACAGCCTTGAACACTGAAGCTTTCTTT
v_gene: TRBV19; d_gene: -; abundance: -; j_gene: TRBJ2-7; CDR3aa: CASRGAEQYF; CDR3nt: TGTGCCAGTAGGGGGGCCGAGCAGTACTTC
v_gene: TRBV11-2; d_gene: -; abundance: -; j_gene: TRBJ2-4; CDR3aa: CASSGGMNIQYF; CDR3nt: TGTGCCAGCTCAGGGGGGATGAACATTCAGTACTTC
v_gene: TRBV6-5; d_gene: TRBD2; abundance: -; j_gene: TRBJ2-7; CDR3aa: CASSPLAGGPHEQYF; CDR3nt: TGTGCCAGCAGTCCACTAGCGGGAGGGCCCCACGAGCAGTACTTC
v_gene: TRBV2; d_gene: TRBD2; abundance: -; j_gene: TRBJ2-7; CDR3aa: CASRAGLALSYEQYF; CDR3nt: TGTGCCAGCAGGGCGGGACTAGCCCTTTCCTACGAGCAGTACTTC
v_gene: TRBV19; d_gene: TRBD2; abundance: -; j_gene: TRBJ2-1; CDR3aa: CASSRGGAYHYNEQFF; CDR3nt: TGTGCCAGTAGTCGGGGGGGGGCCTACCATTACAATGAGCAGTTCTTC
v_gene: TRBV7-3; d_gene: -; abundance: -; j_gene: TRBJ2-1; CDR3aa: CASSGGGARNEQFF; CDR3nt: TGTGCCAGCAGCGGAGGCGGGGCTAGAAATGAGCAGTTCTTC
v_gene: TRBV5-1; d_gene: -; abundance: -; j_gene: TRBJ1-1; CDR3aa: CASSSLREEDTEAFF; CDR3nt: TGCGCCAGCAGCTCCCTCAGGGAGGAGGACACTGAAGCTTTCTTT
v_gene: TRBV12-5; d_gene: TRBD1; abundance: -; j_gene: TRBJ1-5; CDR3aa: CASGLAARWTGAFNQPQHF; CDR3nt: TGTGCTAGTGGTTTGGCCGCCAGATGGACAGGGGCCTTCAATCAGCCCCAGCATTTT
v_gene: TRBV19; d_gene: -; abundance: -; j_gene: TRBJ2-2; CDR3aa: CASSPQGPTGELFF; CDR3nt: TGTGCCAGTAGTCCCCAGGGGCCTACCGGGGAGCTGTTTTTT
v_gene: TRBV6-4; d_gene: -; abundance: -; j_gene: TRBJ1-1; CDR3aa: CASSPYQGTEAFF; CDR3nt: TGTGCCAGCAGCCCATACCAGGGCACTGAAGCTTTCTTT
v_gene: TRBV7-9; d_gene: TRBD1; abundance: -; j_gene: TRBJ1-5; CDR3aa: CATDRVTNVGNQPQHF; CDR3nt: TGTGCCACCGACAGGGTGACTAATGTGGGCAATCAGCCCCAGCATTTT
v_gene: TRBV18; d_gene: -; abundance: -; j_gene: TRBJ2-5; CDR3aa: CASSPYQTYTFGTQYF; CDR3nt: TGTGCCAGCTCACCATATCAGACATATACCTTTGGGACCCAGTACTTC
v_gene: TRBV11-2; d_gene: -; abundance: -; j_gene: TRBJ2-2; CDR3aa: CASSRPRGAASGELFF; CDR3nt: TGTGCCAGCAGCCGGCCTCGGGGGGCAGCCTCCGGGGAGCTGTTTTTT
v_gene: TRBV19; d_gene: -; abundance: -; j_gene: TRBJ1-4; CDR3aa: CASSIGRSANEKLFF; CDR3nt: TGTGCCAGTAGTATAGGGAGGAGTGCTAATGAAAAACTGTTTTTT
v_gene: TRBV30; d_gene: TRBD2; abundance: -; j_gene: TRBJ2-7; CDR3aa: CAWSVGGGAYEQYF; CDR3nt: TGTGCCTGGAGTGTGGGCGGGGGGGCCTACGAGCAGTACTTC
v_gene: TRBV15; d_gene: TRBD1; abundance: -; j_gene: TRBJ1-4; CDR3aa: CATSKIGQGAQGEKLFF; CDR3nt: TGTGCCACCAGCAAGATCGGGCAGGGGGCTCAAGGTGAAAAACTGTTTTTT
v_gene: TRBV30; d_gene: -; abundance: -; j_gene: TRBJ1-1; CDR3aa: CAWSVGQTWTEAFF; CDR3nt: TGTGCCTGGAGTGTTGGACAAACGTGGACTGAAGCTTTCTTT
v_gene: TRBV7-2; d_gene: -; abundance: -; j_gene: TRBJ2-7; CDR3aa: CASSPRGFGEQYF; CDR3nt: TGTGCCAGCAGCCCAAGGGGTTTTGGCGAGCAGTACTTC
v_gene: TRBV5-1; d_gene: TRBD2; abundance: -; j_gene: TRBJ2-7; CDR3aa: CASSPGRVPISYEQYF; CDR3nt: TGCGCCAGCAGCCCGGGGAGGGTCCCGATCTCCTACGAGCAGTACTTC
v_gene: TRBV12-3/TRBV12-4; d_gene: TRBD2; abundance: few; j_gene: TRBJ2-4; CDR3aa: CASSLGGISIQYF; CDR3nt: TGTGCCAGCAGTTTGGGGGGGATCAGCATTCAGTACTTC
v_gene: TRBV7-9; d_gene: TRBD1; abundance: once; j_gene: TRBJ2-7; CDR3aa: CASSLTDRSYEQYF; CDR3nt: TGTGCCAGCAGCTTAACGGACAGGTCGTACGAGCAGTACTTC
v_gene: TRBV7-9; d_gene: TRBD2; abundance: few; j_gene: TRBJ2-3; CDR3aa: CASSQDRLADTDTQYF; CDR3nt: TGTGCCAGCAGCCAAGATAGGCTAGCGGACACAGATACGCAGTATTTT
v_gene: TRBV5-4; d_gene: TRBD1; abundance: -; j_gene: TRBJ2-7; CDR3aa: CASSLGAGQGAYEQYF; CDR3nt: TGTGCCAGCAGCTTGGGAGCGGGACAGGGGGCCTACGAGCAGTACTTC
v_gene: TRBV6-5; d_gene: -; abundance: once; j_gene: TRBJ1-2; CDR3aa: CASRGAHGYTF; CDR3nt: TGTGCCAGCAGGGGGGCTCATGGCTACACCTTC
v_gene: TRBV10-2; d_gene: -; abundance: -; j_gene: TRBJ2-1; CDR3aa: CASTGAIYNEQFF; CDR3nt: TGCGCCAGCACTGGGGCAATCTACAATGAGCAGTTCTTC
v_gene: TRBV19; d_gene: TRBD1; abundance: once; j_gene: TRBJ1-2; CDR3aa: CASRTGGANYGYTF; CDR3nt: TGTGCCAGTAGGACAGGGGGGGCTAACTATGGCTACACCTTC
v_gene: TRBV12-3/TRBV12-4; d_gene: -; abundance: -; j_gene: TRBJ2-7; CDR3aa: CASSRTDYEQYF; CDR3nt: TGTGCCAGCAGTCGCACTGACTACGAGCAGTACTTC
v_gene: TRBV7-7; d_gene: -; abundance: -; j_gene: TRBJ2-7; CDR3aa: CASSFGGGNYEQYF; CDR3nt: TGTGCCAGCAGCTTTGGCGGGGGCAACTACGAGCAGTACTTC
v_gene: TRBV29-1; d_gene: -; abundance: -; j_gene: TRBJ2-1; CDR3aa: CSAGLIYNEQFF; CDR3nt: TGCAGCGCCGGACTGATCTACAATGAGCAGTTCTTC
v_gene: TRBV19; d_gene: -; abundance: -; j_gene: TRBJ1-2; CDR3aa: CASSPRGAHYGYTF; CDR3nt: TGTGCCAGTAGTCCCCGGGGGGCTCACTATGGCTACACCTTC
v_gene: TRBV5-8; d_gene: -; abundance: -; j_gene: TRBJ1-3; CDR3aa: CASSPSGGSGNTIYF; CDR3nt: TGTGCCAGCAGTCCATCCGGGGGCTCTGGAAACACCATATATTTT
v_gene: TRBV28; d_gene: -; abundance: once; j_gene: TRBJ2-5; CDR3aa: CASSPSRGQETQYF; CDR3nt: TGTGCCAGCAGTCCTTCCCGAGGGCAAGAGACCCAGTACTTC